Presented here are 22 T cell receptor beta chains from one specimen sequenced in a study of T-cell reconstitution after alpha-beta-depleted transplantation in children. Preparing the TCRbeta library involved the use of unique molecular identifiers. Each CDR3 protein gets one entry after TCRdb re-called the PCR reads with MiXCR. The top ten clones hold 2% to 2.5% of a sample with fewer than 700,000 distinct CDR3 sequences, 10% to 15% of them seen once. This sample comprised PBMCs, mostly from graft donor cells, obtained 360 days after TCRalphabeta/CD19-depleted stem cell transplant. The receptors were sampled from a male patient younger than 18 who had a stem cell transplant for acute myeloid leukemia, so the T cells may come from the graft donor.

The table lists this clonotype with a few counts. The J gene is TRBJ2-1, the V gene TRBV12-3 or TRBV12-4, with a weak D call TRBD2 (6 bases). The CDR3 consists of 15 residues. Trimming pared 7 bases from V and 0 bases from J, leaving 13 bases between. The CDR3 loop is CASTPLASSYNEQFF. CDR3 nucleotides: TGTGCCAGCACCCCCCTAGCGAGCTCCTACAATGAGCAGTTCTTC.

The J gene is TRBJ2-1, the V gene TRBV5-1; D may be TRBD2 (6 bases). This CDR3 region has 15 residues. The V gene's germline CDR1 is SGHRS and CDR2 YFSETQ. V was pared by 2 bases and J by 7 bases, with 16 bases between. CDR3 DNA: TGCGCCAGCAGCTTACTCGGGGGAGATTCAAATGAGCAGTTCTTC. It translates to CASSLLGGDSNEQFF.

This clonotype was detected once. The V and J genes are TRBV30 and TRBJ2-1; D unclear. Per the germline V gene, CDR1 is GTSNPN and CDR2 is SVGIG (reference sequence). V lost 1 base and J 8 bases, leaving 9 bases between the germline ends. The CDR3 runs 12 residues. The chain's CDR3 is CAWSAPIYEQFF. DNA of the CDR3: TGTGCCTGGAGTGCCCCTATCTATGAGCAGTTCTTC.

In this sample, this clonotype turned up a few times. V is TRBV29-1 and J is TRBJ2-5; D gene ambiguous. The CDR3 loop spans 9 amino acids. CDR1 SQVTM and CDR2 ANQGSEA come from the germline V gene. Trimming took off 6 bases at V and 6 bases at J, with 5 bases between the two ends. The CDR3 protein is CSVGQTQYF. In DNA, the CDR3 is TGCAGCGTCGGGCAGACCCAGTACTTC.

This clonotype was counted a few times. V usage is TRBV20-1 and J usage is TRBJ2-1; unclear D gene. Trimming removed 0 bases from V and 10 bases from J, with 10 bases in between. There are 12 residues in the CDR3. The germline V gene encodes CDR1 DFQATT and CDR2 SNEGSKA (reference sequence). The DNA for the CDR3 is TGCAGTGCTAGAGATAATTACGTCGAGCAGTTCTTC. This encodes CSARDNYVEQFF.

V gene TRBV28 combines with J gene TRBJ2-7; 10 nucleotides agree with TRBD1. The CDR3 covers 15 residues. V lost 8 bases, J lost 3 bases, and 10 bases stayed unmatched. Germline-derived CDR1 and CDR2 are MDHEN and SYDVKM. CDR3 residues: CASGSRTGGDYEQYF. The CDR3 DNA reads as TGTGCCAGCGGGTCAAGGACAGGGGGAGACTACGAGCAGTACTTC.

CDR3 in DNA: TGTGCCAGCAGTTCGGTGTACAGGGGGGGAATCAATCAGCCCCAGCATTTT. Amino acids: CASSSVYRGGINQPQHF. The J gene is TRBJ1-5, the V gene TRBV28; TRBD1 agrees at 8 bases. This CDR3 spans 17 amino acids. The germline gives CDR1 MDHEN, CDR2 SYDVKM. The V and J ends lost 4 bases and 3 bases, in that order; junction bases with no gene match: 11.

CDR3 amino acids: CASSARQPPSNEQFF. CDR3 nucleotides: TGTGCCAGCAGCGCTAGGCAACCCCCCAGCAATGAGCAGTTCTTC. V and J are TRBV9 and TRBJ2-1; no clear D. Trimming removed 3 bases at V and 6 bases at J, with 16 bases between. The germline V gene encodes CDR1 SGDLS and CDR2 YYNGEE. The CDR3 contains 15 residues.

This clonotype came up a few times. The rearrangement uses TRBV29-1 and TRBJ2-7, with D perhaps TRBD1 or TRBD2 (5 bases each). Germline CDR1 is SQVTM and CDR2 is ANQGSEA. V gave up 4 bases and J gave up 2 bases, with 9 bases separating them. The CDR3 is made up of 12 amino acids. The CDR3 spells CSVVGETYEQYF. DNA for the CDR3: TGCAGCGTTGTGGGGGAGACCTACGAGCAGTACTTC.

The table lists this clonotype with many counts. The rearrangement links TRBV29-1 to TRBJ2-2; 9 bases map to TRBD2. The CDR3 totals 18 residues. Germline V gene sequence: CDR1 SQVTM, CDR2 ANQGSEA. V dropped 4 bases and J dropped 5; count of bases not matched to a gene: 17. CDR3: CSVGGLGREGLRTGELFF. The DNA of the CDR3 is TGCAGCGTTGGGGGGTTAGGGCGGGAGGGCCTGAGAACCGGGGAGCTGTTTTTT.

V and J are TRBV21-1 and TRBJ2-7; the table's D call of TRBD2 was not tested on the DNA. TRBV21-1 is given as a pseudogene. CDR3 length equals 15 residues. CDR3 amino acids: CASSKVGQGRHEQYF. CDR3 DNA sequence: TGTGCCAGCAGCAAAGTAGGCCAGGGACGCCACGAGCAGTACTTC.

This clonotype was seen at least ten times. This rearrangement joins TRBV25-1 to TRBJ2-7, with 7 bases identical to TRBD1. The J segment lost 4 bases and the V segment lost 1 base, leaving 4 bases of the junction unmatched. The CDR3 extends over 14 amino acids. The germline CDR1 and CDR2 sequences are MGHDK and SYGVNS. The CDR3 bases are TGTGCCAGCAGTGAATTTGGGACAGCATACGAGCAGTACTTC. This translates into CASSEFGTAYEQYF.

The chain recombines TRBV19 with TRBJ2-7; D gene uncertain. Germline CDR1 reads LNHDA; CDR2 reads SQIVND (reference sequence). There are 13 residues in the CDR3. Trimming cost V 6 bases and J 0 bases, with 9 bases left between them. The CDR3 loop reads CASRDPSSYEQYF. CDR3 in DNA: TGTGCCAGTAGGGACCCGAGCTCCTACGAGCAGTACTTC.

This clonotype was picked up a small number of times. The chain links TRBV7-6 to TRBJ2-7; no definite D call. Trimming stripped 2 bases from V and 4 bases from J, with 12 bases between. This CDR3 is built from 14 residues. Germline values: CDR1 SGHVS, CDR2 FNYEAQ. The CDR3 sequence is CASSLSPERYEQYF. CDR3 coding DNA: TGTGCCAGCAGCTTATCTCCAGAACGGTACGAGCAGTACTTC.

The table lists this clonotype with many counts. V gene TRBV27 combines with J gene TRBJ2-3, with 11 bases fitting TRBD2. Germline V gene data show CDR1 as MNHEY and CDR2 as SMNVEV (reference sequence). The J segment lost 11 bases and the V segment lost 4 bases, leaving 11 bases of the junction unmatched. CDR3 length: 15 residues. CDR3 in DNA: TGTGCCAGCAGTTCGACTAGCGGGGTCGAGGTCGGGCAGTATTTT. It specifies CASSSTSGVEVGQYF.

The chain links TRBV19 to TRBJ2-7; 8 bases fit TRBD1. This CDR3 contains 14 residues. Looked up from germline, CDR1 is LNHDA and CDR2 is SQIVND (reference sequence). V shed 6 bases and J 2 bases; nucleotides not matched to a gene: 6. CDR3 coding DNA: TGTGCCAGTAGACGACAGGGGCATCCCTACGAGCAGTACTTC. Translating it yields CASRRQGHPYEQYF.

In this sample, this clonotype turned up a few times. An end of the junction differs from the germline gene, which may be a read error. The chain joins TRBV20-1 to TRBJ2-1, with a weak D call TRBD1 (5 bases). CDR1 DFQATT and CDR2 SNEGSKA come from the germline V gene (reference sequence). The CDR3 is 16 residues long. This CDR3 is CRASGPKGVHYNEQFF. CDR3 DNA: TGCAGAGCTAGTGGTCCCAAAGGGGTCCACTACAATGAGCAGTTCTTC.

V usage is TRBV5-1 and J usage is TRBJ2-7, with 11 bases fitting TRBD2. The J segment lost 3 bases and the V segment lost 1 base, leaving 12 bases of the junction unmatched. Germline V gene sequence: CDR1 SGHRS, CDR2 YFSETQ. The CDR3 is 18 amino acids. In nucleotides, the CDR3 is TGCGCCAGCAGCTTGACCCCGGTACTAGCGGGAGTATTCTACGAGCAGTACTTC. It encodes CASSLTPVLAGVFYEQYF.

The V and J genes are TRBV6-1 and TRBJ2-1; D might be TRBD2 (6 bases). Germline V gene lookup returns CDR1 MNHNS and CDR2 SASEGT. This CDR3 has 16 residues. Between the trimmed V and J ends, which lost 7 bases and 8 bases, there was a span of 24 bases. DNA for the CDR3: TGTGCCAGCACCTACGGGTTGTCGGGAGTAGTCGATGAGCAGTTCTTC. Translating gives CASTYGLSGVVDEQFF.

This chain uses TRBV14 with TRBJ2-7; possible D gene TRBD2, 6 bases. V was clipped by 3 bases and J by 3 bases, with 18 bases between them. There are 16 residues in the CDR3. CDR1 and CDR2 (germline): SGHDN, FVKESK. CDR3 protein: CASSQSVAVHYYEQYF. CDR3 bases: TGTGCCAGCAGCCAGAGTGTAGCGGTACATTACTACGAGCAGTACTTC.

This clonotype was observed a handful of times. CDR3 coding DNA: TGCAGTGCTAGCTCGTCTAGCGGGAGGTCAGATACGCAGTATTTT. This codes for CSASSSSGRSDTQYF. V is TRBV20-1 and J is TRBJ2-3; 11 bases fit TRBD2. V shed 3 bases, J shed 4 bases, and the junction held 6 bases outside the gene matches. This CDR3 spans 15 amino acids. In germline, CDR1 is DFQATT, CDR2 SNEGSKA (reference sequence).

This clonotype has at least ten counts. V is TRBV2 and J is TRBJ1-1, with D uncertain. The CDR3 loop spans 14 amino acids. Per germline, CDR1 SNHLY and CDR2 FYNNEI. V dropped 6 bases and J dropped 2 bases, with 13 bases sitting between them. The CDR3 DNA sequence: TGTGCCAGCAGCGTAACGGGAGAAAACACTGAAGCTTTCTTT. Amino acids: CASSVTGENTEAFF.